Listed here is a single TCR beta chain. Its specificity is unknown. This sample stems from a study of T cell responses to AZD1222 COVID-19 vaccine. V lost 1 base to trimming and J lost 5 bases, with 8 bases between them. The CDR3 is 13 residues long. Germline-derived CDR1 and CDR2 are LNHDA and SQIVND (reference sequence). Overall study findings and caveats: Nearly half of spike-specific TCRs reportedly target variant regions that are unmutated in the B.1.351 and B.1.1.7 variants. Only six or seven AZD1222 recipients were seropositive at baseline.

Some clones are missing from TCRdb's copy, which holds only in-frame ones; the method was immunoSEQ multiplex PCR. In the table there are roughly 89,000 clones, 88% of which are singletons. This sequence originates from an adult in good health. This specimen was peripheral blood, taken on day 0 of MenACWY control vaccination. This chain joins TRBV19 and TRBJ2-5; unclear D gene. DNA for the CDR3: TGTGCCAGTAGTATAGGGGGATCGGAGACCCAGTACTTC. It codes for CASSIGGSETQYF.